This T cell receptor beta chain was captured by sequencing in a study of shared clonotypes between healthy human individuals. Study-level findings and limits: Among the subsets, naive ones generally showed larger estimated richness than memory ones.

Germline loops: CDR1 SEHNR, CDR2 FQNEAQ (reference sequence). The germline V and J ends were trimmed by 5 bases and 2 bases, with 16 bases remaining between them. This CDR3 spans 16 amino acids. The study ran the assay at deep level. Sequencing was performed with immunoSEQ multiplex PCR; in TCRdb, only in-frame clones are kept and a portion is missing. This repertoire shows 1.5 million to 1.9 million clones, roughly 98% found once; its top ten account for approximately 0.45%. A word on this clone: Antigen specificity is unknown.

The genes are TRBV7-9 and TRBJ2-1; D perhaps matches TRBD2 (6 bases). This receptor was obtained from a man aged 25-45 years in good health. Sequenced: naive CD4+ T cells sorted from blood. The subset denotes: CD45RA+ positively selected. In DNA form, the CDR3 reads TGTGCCAGCAGCCTCGTCGGCGGGAAGACCTACAATGAGCAGTTCTTC. The encoded protein is CASSLVGGKTYNEQFF.